The clone carrying this TCR beta chain has just a few counts. What it binds is unknown. The source of the sample is a study of identical twins. The V gene lost 4 bases and the J gene lost 3 bases, with 13 bases spanning the gap. CDR3 length equals 15 residues. The germline V gene has CDR1 MDHEN and CDR2 SYDVKM. Findings of the study overall: The abundant beta clonotypes from cord blood had fewer insertions, and memory repertoires had none of this. One should note that invariant MAIT and iNKT cells could partly confound zero-insertion analyses. The same donors were not followed; conclusions instead depended on cross-sectional statistical analysis.

Through template switching, a universal primer site was introduced, and the cDNA contained unique molecular identifiers. Each CDR3 protein gets one entry after TCRdb re-called the 5' RACE reads with MiXCR. The sample contains around 650,000 distinct CDR3 sequences, under 8.5% of which appear only once. These same records also appear under a second study, on yellow fever vaccine responses in identical twins.

The receptor comes from a young woman in good health. The rearrangement uses TRBV28 and TRBJ2-1, with D unclear. The sample taken for sequencing was PBMCs. The CDR3 sequence is CASSYESWVYNEQFF. CDR3 nucleotides: TGTGCCAGCAGTTATGAGAGTTGGGTCTACAATGAGCAGTTCTTC. Full variable domain (outside the CDR3, taken from reference TRBV28 and TRBJ2-1): DVKVTQSSRYLVKRTGEKVFLECVQDMDHENMFWYRQDPGLGLRLIYFSYDVKMKEKGDIPEGYSVSREKKERFSLILESASTNQTSMYLCASSYESWVYNEQFFGPGTRLTVL.